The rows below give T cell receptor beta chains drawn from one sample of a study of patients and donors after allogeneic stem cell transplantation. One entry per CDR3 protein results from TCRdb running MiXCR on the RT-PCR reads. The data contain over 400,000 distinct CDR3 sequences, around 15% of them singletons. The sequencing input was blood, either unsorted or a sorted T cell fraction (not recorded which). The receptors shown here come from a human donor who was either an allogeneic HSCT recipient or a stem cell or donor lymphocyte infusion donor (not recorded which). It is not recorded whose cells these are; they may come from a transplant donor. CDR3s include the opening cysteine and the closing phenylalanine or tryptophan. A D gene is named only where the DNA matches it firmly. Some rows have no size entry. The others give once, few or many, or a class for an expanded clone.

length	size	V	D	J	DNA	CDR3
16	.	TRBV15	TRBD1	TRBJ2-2	TGTGCCACCAGCAGATCTCGGACAGGGAACACCGGGGAGCTGTTTTTT	CATSRSRTGNTGELFF
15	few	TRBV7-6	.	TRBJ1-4	TGTGCCAGCAGCATAACCCCCTCGAGGCGCGAAAAACTGTTTTTT	CASSITPSRREKLFF
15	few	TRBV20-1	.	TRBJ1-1	TGCAGTGCTAGAGACCCCAATTACCCAACCGAAGAAGCTTTCTTT	CSARDPNYPTEEAFF
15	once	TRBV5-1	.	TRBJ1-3	TGCGCCAGCAGCTTGTCCTTATCCCCTGGAAACACCATATATTTT	CASSLSLSPGNTIYF
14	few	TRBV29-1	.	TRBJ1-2	TGCAGCGTCAGAGAACGGCCTTTTAACTATGGCTACACCTTC	CSVRERPFNYGYTF
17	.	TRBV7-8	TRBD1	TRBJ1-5	TGTGCCAGCAGCTTAGTCGACAGGGTGGTGGCGAATCAGCCCCAGCATTTT	CASSLVDRVVANQPQHF
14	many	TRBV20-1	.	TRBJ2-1	TGCAGTGCTGTTACAGGGAGGGTGGACAATGAGCAGTTCTTC	CSAVTGRVDNEQFF
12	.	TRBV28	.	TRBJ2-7	TGTGCCAGCAGTTCTAAGAGCTACGAGCAGTACTTC	CASSSKSYEQYF
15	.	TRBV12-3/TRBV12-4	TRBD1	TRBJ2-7	TGTGCCAGCAGCCACCCCGGGACAGGGGACCACGAGCAGTACTTC	CASSHPGTGDHEQYF
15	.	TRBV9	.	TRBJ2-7	TGTGCCAGCAGCCCGACGACAGGCGCCCTGGGCGAGCAGTACTTC	CASSPTTGALGEQYF
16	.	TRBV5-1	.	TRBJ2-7	TGCGCCAGCAGCTTGGCCCCTAGTGACAGGCTCTACGAGCAGTACTTC	CASSLAPSDRLYEQYF
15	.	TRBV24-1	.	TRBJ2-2	TGTGCCACCAGTGACCCGGGGGCGCGAACCGGGGAGCTGTTTTTT	CATSDPGARTGELFF
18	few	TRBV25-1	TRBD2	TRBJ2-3	TGTGCCAGCAGTGAATATTGGGGGAGCGGGGGGAGCACAGATACGCAGTATTTT	CASSEYWGSGGSTDTQYF
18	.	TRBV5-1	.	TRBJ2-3	TGCGCCAGCAGCCGCGGGGCAGGGGGTGCCGCTAGCACAGATACGCAGTATTTT	CASSRGAGGAASTDTQYF
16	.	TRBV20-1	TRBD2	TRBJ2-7	TGCAGTGCTAGAGATAAAGGGACTAGCGGGAGTGGAGAGCAGTACTTC	CSARDKGTSGSGEQYF